This T cell receptor beta chain was profiled in a study of blood T cells in healthy people across ages. With a J-beta primer mix and a sample-barcoded 5' primer, a second PCR ran roughly 6 to 11 cycles. Each CDR3 protein is one row after TCRdb ran MiXCR on the 5' RACE reads. This table has roughly 2 million distinct CDR3 sequences, 40% to 55% appearing once. This clonotype was seen a few times. Its specificity is not known. Findings and limits, study-wide: What prevented conclusive comparison of naive and antigen-experienced cells was that PBMCs were unsorted. Estimates of total diversity, which came from one million sequenced T cells, were considered to be underestimates. A roughly linear age-dependent decrease characterized TCR beta diversity per million T cells.

Trimming shortened V by 0 bases and J by 4 bases, and 15 bases separated the two germline ends. The CDR3 is 16 residues long. CDR1 and CDR2 (germline): WSHSY, SAAADI. The sequence derives from a middle-aged woman in good health. This sequence joins TRBV10-2 and TRBJ1-2; D call uncertain. Sample: blood. For the CDR3, the DNA is TGCGCCAGCAGTGAGTCCGGATCGGGTAGCGGCTATGGCTACACCTTC. Its protein is CASSESGSGSGYGYTF.